A single sample gave rise to the 11 T cell receptor beta chains below, sequenced in a study of TIL therapy for anti-PD-1-resistant metastatic lung cancer. The immunoSEQ assay was v3. The assay was immunoSEQ multiplex PCR, and TCRdb's table has in-frame clones only and misses some. The sample has 55,000 to 70,000 clones, around 90% seen once. Time point reported: pre-treatment sample, taken before nivolumab and TIL therapy. The material sequenced was blood, taken at baseline. These receptors all come from a person aged 25 to 79 with non-small cell lung cancer.

This chain links TRBV27 with TRBJ2-3; 8 nucleotides line up with TRBD1. The CDR3 has 15 amino acids. V was clipped by 5 bases and J by 2 bases; unmatched bases: 6. CDR1 is MNHEY, CDR2 SMNVEV, per germline (reference sequence). The CDR3 is CASSLTGGNTDTQYF. CDR3 bases: TGTGCCAGCAGTCTTACAGGGGGTAACACAGATACGCAGTATTTT.

This rearrangement joins TRBV28 to TRBJ1-6; TRBD1 matches at 7 bases. Germline-derived CDR1 and CDR2 are MDHEN and SYDVKM. V was pared by 2 bases and J by 9 bases, with 4 bases of the junction left unmatched. The CDR3 covers 14 residues. As DNA, the CDR3 is TGTGCCAGCAGTTTACCGCAGGGGGGTTCACCCCTCCACTTT. The encoded protein is CASSLPQGGSPLHF.

CDR3 nucleotide sequence: TGTGCCAGCAGCCCTCAGGGTACGGGGGAGCTGTTTTTT. This gives the protein CASSPQGTGELFF. This chain joins TRBV7-3 and TRBJ2-2; maybe TRBD1 (5 bases). Germline loops: CDR1 SGHTA, CDR2 FQGTGA. Deletions cut 5 bases from V and 8 bases from J, with 12 bases between. CDR3 length: 13 amino acids.

The chain has TRBV4-1 and TRBJ1-1, with 7 bases matching TRBD1. Germline V gene sequence: CDR1 MGHRA, CDR2 YSYEKL. The CDR3 runs to 14 residues. V shed 0 bases and J 5 bases; nucleotides not matched to a gene: 3. The CDR3 reads CASSQDSGGTEAFF. Here the CDR3 DNA reads TGCGCCAGCAGCCAAGATTCAGGGGGGACTGAAGCTTTCTTT.

The chain joins TRBV28 to TRBJ2-7; no reliable D call. The germline V gene encodes CDR1 MDHEN and CDR2 SYDVKM. The germline V and J ends were trimmed by 6 bases and 5 bases, with 11 bases remaining between them. The CDR3 runs 12 residues. The CDR3 is CASRLGWDEQYF. The CDR3, as DNA: TGTGCCAGCAGGCTCGGGTGGGACGAGCAGTACTTC.

CDR3 DNA: TGTGCCAGCAGTGTGGTCAGGGGCCCGGGCGAGCAGTACTTC. Amino acids: CASSVVRGPGEQYF. The chain couples TRBV2 to TRBJ2-7, with D possibly matching TRBD1 (6 bases). Germline V CDR1 and CDR2: SNHLY, FYNNEI. CDR3 length equals 14 residues. The germline V and J ends were trimmed by 4 bases and 6 bases, with 16 bases remaining between them.

J is TRBJ1-5 and V is TRBV6-5; 10 bases line up with TRBD1. The CDR3 is 15 amino acids. The V gene's germline CDR1 is MNHEY and CDR2 SVGAGI. Trimming removed 6 bases from V and 6 bases from J; junction bases left unmatched: 8. CDR3 region: CASSPGTGVSQPQHF. In DNA, the CDR3 is TGTGCCAGCAGCCCGGGGACAGGGGTGAGTCAGCCCCAGCATTTT.

This chain uses TRBV11-2 with TRBJ2-7; possibly TRBD2 for D (7 bases). The CDR3 has 14 residues. The V and J ends lost 5 bases and 1 base respectively, with 12 bases between them. CDR1 is SGHAT, CDR2 FQNNGV, per germline. The CDR3 here is CASSPGRGSYEQYF. CDR3 DNA: TGTGCCAGCAGCCCTGGGAGGGGGTCCTACGAGCAGTACTTC.

This chain uses TRBV30 with TRBJ2-1; possibly TRBD1 for D (5 bases). CDR3 length: 13 residues. V was shortened by 3 bases and J by 7 bases, with 13 bases between the two germline ends. Per germline, CDR1 GTSNPN and CDR2 SVGIG (reference sequence). The CDR3 region is CAWSPQAGNEQFF. The CDR3 DNA reads TGTGCCTGGAGCCCCCAGGCAGGGAATGAGCAGTTCTTC.

The gene calls are TRBV6-1 and TRBJ2-7, with D perhaps matching TRBD1 (5 bases). V was pared by 2 bases and J by 5 bases, with 16 bases between. This CDR3 has 15 amino acids. Germline V gives CDR1 MNHNS, CDR2 SASEGT. The CDR3 DNA is TGTGCCAGCAGTGAACAAGGCAGGGTTTCCCACGAGCAGTACTTC. This sequence encodes CASSEQGRVSHEQYF.

The chain combines TRBV2 with TRBJ2-5, with TRBD1 as a possible D gene (5 bases). V lost 3 bases, J lost 3 bases, and 14 bases lay in between. Germline CDR1 is SNHLY and CDR2 is FYNNEI. The CDR3 sequence is 15 residues long. In nucleotides, the CDR3 is TGTGCCAGCAGTGAGGGGCGCTCAGGGAAAGAGACCCAGTACTTC. It encodes CASSEGRSGKETQYF.